These 29 T cell receptor beta chains were all obtained from the same sample, sequenced in a study of blood T cells in healthy people across ages (dated by TCRdb to the mid-2010s). Libraries were made using 5' RACE. The instrument was an Illumina HiSeq 2500. A second PCR of roughly 6 to 12 cycles was performed with a sample-barcoded 5' primer and a J-beta primer mix. Using fastp trimming at Q25 and MiXCR clonotype assembly, TCRdb reanalyzed the public sequencing data and kept in-frame beta chains. Each CDR3 protein gets just one entry, which takes the most common genes and DNA from the rows behind it. Counted in this sample were more than 1 million distinct CDR3 sequences; more than 40% of them appeared once. The top ten clones comprise 18% of the sample. Source material: blood. These receptors came from a woman in her fifties or sixties in good health.

In this sample, this clonotype turned up a few times. CDR3 bases: TGTGCCAGCAGCGGGCTAGAACTGAAGAACACTGAAGCTTTCTTT. Translating it yields CASSGLELKNTEAFF. This chain connects TRBV7-9 to TRBJ1-1, with no clear D. The CDR3 is made up of 15 amino acids. CDR1 and CDR2 from the germline V gene are SEHNR and FQNEAQ (reference sequence). Trimming cost V 5 bases and J 1 base, with 14 bases left between them.

The rearrangement uses TRBV5-1 and TRBJ2-1; 7 nucleotides match TRBD1. The germline V gene encodes CDR1 SGHRS and CDR2 YFSETQ. After removal of 5 bases from V and 7 bases from J, the junction contained 21 bases not matched to a gene. This CDR3 is 18 amino acids long. This CDR3 reads CASSRWGKTETGRNEQFF. CDR3 bases: TGCGCCAGCAGTCGTTGGGGGAAAACCGAGACAGGGAGAAATGAGCAGTTCTTC.

The table lists this clonotype with a few counts. The gene calls are TRBV4-1 and TRBJ2-5; tentatively, D is TRBD2 (6 bases). V lost 2 bases and J lost 5, with 15 bases in between. The length of the CDR3 is 15 residues. Germline V gives CDR1 MGHRA, CDR2 YSYEKL. CDR3 protein: CASSQTPRLEETQYF. CDR3 in DNA: TGCGCCAGCAGCCAAACCCCCCGACTAGAGGAGACCCAGTACTTC.

The CDR3 loop reads CSASGLAGANSDTQYF. The CDR3, as DNA: TGCAGTGCTAGTGGGCTAGCGGGAGCTAATTCAGATACGCAGTATTTT. The chain carries TRBV20-1 and TRBJ2-3; TRBD2 matches at 10 bases. The CDR3 has 16 residues. V shed 3 bases and J 4 bases; nucleotides not matched to a gene: 10. CDR1 is DFQATT and CDR2 is SNEGSKA in the germline V gene (reference sequence).

The CDR3 reads CASGRLGFTDTQYF. The CDR3 nucleotides are TGTGCCAGTGGTAGACTAGGCTTCACAGATACGCAGTATTTT. The chain has TRBV19 and TRBJ2-3; a possible D gene is TRBD2 (6 bases). Trimming removed 8 bases at V and 2 bases at J, with 14 bases between. CDR1 is LNHDA, CDR2 SQIVND, per germline (reference sequence). This CDR3 spans 14 amino acids.

In this sample, this clonotype turned up a few times. The V call is TRBV12-3 or TRBV12-4, the J call TRBJ2-7; D might be TRBD1 (5 bases). This CDR3 spans 13 amino acids. The V and J ends lost 6 bases and 5 bases respectively, with 14 bases between them. As DNA, the CDR3 is TGTGCCAGCAGCAAGAACAGGTGGAACGAGCAGTACTTC. Its translation: CASSKNRWNEQYF.

The chain carries TRBV20-1 and TRBJ2-5; TRBD1 or TRBD2 may be the D gene (5 bases each). CDR1 DFQATT and CDR2 SNEGSKA come from the germline V gene (reference sequence). Between the trimmed V and J ends, which lost 3 bases and 2 bases, there was a span of 16 bases. The CDR3 spans 15 residues. For the CDR3, the DNA is TGCAGTGCTAGTCCTGGTCGGGGCGATCAAGAGACCCAGTACTTC. It yields the protein CSASPGRGDQETQYF.

The rearrangement uses TRBV5-1 and TRBJ1-1; D remains unclear. This CDR3 comprises 13 residues. The V end lost 4 bases, the J end lost 0 bases, and 7 bases lay between the germline ends. The germline gives CDR1 SGHRS, CDR2 YFSETQ. CDR3 protein: CASSTHLNTEAFF. CDR3 sequence (DNA): TGCGCCAGCAGCACTCACCTGAACACTGAAGCTTTCTTT.

This chain joins TRBV7-2 and TRBJ2-1, with 11 bases that match TRBD2. The J call may be incorrect, as the DNA end agrees better with TRBJ2-7. Germline lookup yields CDR1 SGHTA and CDR2 FQGNSA. The CDR3 is 16 amino acids. CDR3 loop: CASSFLAGGSYNEQYF. CDR3 DNA: TGTGCCAGCAGCTTCCTAGCGGGAGGATCCTACAATGAGCAGTACTTC.

In its sample, this clonotype was seen a few times. The genes are TRBV7-2 and TRBJ2-1; D gene ambiguous. Trimming shortened V by 1 base and J by 4 bases, and 11 bases separated the two germline ends. CDR1 and CDR2 (germline): SGHTA, FQGNSA. The CDR3 totals 15 residues. This CDR3 is CASSLEPMGYNEQFF. The CDR3 DNA reads as TGTGCCAGCAGCTTAGAGCCCATGGGGTACAATGAGCAGTTCTTC.

The V and J genes are TRBV7-2 and TRBJ2-4; 7 bases agree with TRBD1. The germline gives CDR1 SGHTA, CDR2 FQGNSA. The CDR3 spans 15 residues. After removal of 4 bases from V and 2 bases from J, the junction contained 5 bases not matched to a gene. CDR3: CASSSRQGTKNIQYF. CDR3 DNA: TGTGCCAGCAGCTCCCGACAGGGAACCAAAAACATTCAGTACTTC.

The chain links TRBV5-6 to TRBJ2-5; D might be TRBD2 (6 bases). The J call is doubtful: the DNA matches TRBJ2-7 better. Germline V gene sequence: CDR1 SGHDT, CDR2 YYEEEE. The CDR3 contains 12 residues. CDR3 sequence: CASSPGRHEQYF. Here the CDR3 DNA reads TGTGCCAGCAGCCCCGGGAGACACGAGCAGTACTTC.

The chain couples TRBV4-1 to TRBJ1-2, with D possibly matching TRBD1 (6 bases). Trimming stripped 5 bases from V and 3 bases from J, with 19 bases between. The germline CDR1 and CDR2 sequences are MGHRA and YSYEKL. The CDR3 spans 16 residues. The CDR3 nucleotides read TGCGCCAGCAGCTTACAAGGGGCCGGACAGCACTATGGCTACACCTTC. It is translated as CASSLQGAGQHYGYTF.

This clonotype was picked up a small number of times. The chain links TRBV7-2 to TRBJ2-5; no reliable D call. From germline, CDR1 is SGHTA and CDR2 FQGNSA. This CDR3 region has 14 residues. The V end was cut by 1 base, the J end by 1 base, with 7 bases between. The CDR3 DNA sequence: TGTGCCAGCAGCTTAGGAGCAACCCAAGAGACCCAGTACTTC. It is translated as CASSLGATQETQYF.

The rearrangement joins TRBV20-1 to TRBJ2-7; 13 bases agree with TRBD2. After removal of 0 bases from V and 1 base from J, the junction contained 6 bases not matched to a gene. CDR3 length: 17 amino acids. Germline V gives CDR1 DFQATT, CDR2 SNEGSKA (reference sequence). The CDR3 DNA reads as TGCAGTGCTAGAGATCTTAGACTAGCGGGAGGTTCCTACGAGCAGTACTTC. It encodes CSARDLRLAGGSYEQYF.

The chain combines TRBV9 with TRBJ2-3; no clear D gene. V lost 4 bases to trimming and J lost 2 bases, with 11 bases between them. Germline assignment: CDR1 SGDLS and CDR2 YYNGEE. This CDR3 has 14 amino acids. For the CDR3, the DNA is TGTGCCAGCAGCCCCGAGTCACCCACAGATACGCAGTATTTT. Encoded protein: CASSPESPTDTQYF.

Note on this clonotype: Just one base apart from a much larger clone, this may be a read error. This chain joins TRBV29-1 and TRBJ2-5, with D possibly matching TRBD1 (6 bases). CDR3 length: 14 amino acids. Germline loops: CDR1 SQVTM, CDR2 ANQGSEA. Trimming took 7 bases from V and 4 from J, leaving 19 bases between them. The CDR3 protein is CSGLDWGRRETQYF. The CDR3, as DNA: TGCAGCGGTCTTGACTGGGGGCGCAGAGAGACCCAGTACTTC.

There are a few counts of this clonotype. This chain joins TRBV6-5 and TRBJ2-1, with a possible D match to TRBD2 (6 bases). The CDR3 is made up of 11 amino acids. V was shortened by 8 bases and J by 15 bases, with 17 bases between the two germline ends. Germline-derived CDR1 and CDR2 are MNHEY and SVGAGI. The CDR3 here is CASGLASGRFF. In nucleotides, the CDR3 is TGTGCCAGCGGGCTAGCGTCGGGTCGGTTCTTC.

A single count supports this clonotype. The genes are TRBV2 and TRBJ2-1; 13 bases match TRBD2. V was clipped by 4 bases and J by 9 bases; unmatched bases: 12. Germline lookup yields CDR1 SNHLY and CDR2 FYNNEI. CDR3 size: 17 residues. In DNA, the CDR3 is TGTGCCAGCAGTGTAACCCTTGGACTAGCGGGAGAGGGTGAGCAGTTCTTC. Translated, it gives CASSVTLGLAGEGEQFF.

This clonotype came up many times. The genes are TRBV9 and TRBJ2-3; tentative D call: TRBD2 (5 bases). Trimming left V 3 bases short and J 5 bases short, with 13 bases between. Germline-derived CDR1 and CDR2 are SGDLS and YYNGEE. The CDR3 is made up of 14 amino acids. The CDR3, as DNA: TGTGCCAGCAGCGCAGAGGCGGCGGGAGATACGCAGTATTTT. As protein: CASSAEAAGDTQYF. Together with reference TRBV9 and TRBJ2-3, the CDR3 gives the full variable domain: DSGVTQTPKHLITATGQRVTLRCSPRSGDLSVYWYQQSLDQGLQFLIQYYNGEERAKGNILERFSAQQFPDLHSELNLSSLELGDSALYFCASSAEAAGDTQYFGPGTRLTVL.

The chain employs TRBV4-2 and TRBJ2-5; D possibly corresponds to TRBD1 (5 bases). Germline CDR1 is LGHNA and CDR2 is YNFKEQ. CDR3 length: 15 amino acids. The V end lost 1 base, the J end lost 4 bases, and 13 bases lay between the germline ends. The CDR3 region is CASSQVQGLGETQYF. The DNA of the CDR3 is TGTGCCAGCAGCCAAGTTCAGGGTCTTGGAGAGACCCAGTACTTC.

The genes are TRBV9 and TRBJ2-5; D gene uncertain. This CDR3 is 13 amino acids long. With 2 bases removed from V and 1 base from J, the gap between germline ends came to 6 bases. Germline V gives CDR1 SGDLS, CDR2 YYNGEE. The CDR3 spells CASSVRSQETQYF. DNA for the CDR3: TGTGCCAGCAGCGTCCGCAGCCAAGAGACCCAGTACTTC.

The chain recombines TRBV7-9 with TRBJ1-2, with D hard to call. This CDR3 is 18 amino acids long. Deletions cut 1 base from V and 3 bases from J, with 21 bases between. Germline CDR1 is SEHNR and CDR2 is FQNEAQ (reference sequence). The CDR3 protein is CASSLVPQSAAEDYGYTF. The CDR3 DNA reads as TGTGCCAGCAGCTTAGTACCTCAGTCGGCGGCCGAAGACTATGGCTACACCTTC.

The DNA for the CDR3 is TGCGCCAGCAGTGAAGTCGGCGGGGCACAAGAGACCCAGTACTTC. Translated: CASSEVGGAQETQYF. V and J are TRBV10-2 and TRBJ2-5; TRBD2 is a possible D gene (6 bases). CDR3 length equals 15 residues. Trimming took 3 bases from V and 2 from J, leaving 13 bases between them. The germline V gene encodes CDR1 WSHSY and CDR2 SAAADI.

This clonotype came up once. This sequence joins TRBV24-1 and TRBJ2-4, with D maybe TRBD1 (5 bases). Germline V lookup: CDR1 KGHDR, CDR2 SFDVKD. This CDR3 has 14 amino acids. Deletions cut 1 base from V and 4 bases from J, with 7 bases between. CDR3 sequence: CATSDLGEKNIQYF. Here the CDR3 DNA reads TGTGCCACCAGTGATTTAGGGGAAAAAAACATTCAGTACTTC.

The CDR3 here is CASSFFAAAGETQYF. The CDR3 DNA is TGTGCCAGCAGTTTCTTCGCCGCGGCCGGGGAGACCCAGTACTTC. This chain uses TRBV27 with TRBJ2-5; D is undetermined. The CDR3 totals 15 residues. Between the trimmed V and J ends, which lost 3 bases and 5 bases, there was a span of 16 bases. Germline V CDR1 and CDR2: MNHEY, SMNVEV (reference sequence).

The V call is TRBV5-1, the J call TRBJ2-3, with D maybe TRBD1 (5 bases). Germline loops: CDR1 SGHRS, CDR2 YFSETQ. The CDR3 extends over 14 amino acids. The V and J ends lost 0 bases and 2 bases respectively, with 7 bases between them. Written as DNA, the CDR3 is TGCGCCAGCAGCTTGGAGGACATCACAGATACGCAGTATTTT. Translation: CASSLEDITDTQYF.

CDR3 region: CAQRGAGGGYTF. In nucleotides, the CDR3 is TGTGCCCAGAGGGGGGCAGGGGGTGGCTACACCTTC. The gene calls are TRBV30 and TRBJ1-2; 7 bases fit TRBD1. The length of the CDR3 is 12 residues. The V gene's germline CDR1 is GTSNPN and CDR2 SVGIG (reference sequence). Trimming took 8 bases from V and 7 from J; bases not matched to a gene: 10.

The V and J genes are TRBV2 and TRBJ1-2, with 9 bases identical to TRBD1. Germline CDR1 and CDR2: SNHLY and FYNNEI. The CDR3 sequence is 12 residues long. Losses at the gene ends were 6 bases for V and 5 bases for J; bases not matched to a gene: 1. The CDR3 DNA is TGTGCCAGCAGAGGACAGGGGTATGGCTACACCTTC. It encodes CASRGQGYGYTF.